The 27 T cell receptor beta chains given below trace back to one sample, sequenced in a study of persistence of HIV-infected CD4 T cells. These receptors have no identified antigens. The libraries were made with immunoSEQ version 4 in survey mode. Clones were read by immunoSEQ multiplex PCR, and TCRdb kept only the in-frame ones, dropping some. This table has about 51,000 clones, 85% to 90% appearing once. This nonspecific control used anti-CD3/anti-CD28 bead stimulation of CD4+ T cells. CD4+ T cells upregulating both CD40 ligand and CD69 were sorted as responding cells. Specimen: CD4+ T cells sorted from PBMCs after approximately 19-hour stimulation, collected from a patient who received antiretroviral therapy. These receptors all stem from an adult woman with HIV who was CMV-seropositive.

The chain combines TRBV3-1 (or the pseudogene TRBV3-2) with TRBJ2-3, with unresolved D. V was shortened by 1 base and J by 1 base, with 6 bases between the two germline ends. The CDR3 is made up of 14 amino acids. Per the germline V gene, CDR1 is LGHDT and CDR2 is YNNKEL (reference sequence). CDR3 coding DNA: TGTGCCAGCAGCCAAGCTGGCGGCACAGATACGCAGTATTTT. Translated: CASSQAGGTDTQYF.

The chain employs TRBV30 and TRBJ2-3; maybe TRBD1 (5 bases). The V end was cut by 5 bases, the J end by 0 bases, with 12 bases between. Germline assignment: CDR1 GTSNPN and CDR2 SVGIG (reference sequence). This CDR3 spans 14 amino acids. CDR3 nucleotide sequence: TGTGCCTGGGTCTCGGCAGGGAGCACAGATACGCAGTATTTT. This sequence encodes CAWVSAGSTDTQYF.

The CDR3 nucleotides are TGTGCCAGCTCCCGGGACTATTCGAACACCGGGGAGCTGTTTTTT. Translated, it gives CASSRDYSNTGELFF. The V gene is TRBV6-5, the J gene TRBJ2-2; 7 bases are shared with TRBD2. Per the germline V gene, CDR1 is MNHEY and CDR2 is SVGAGI. V dropped 8 bases and J dropped 0; count of bases not matched to a gene: 6. This CDR3 spans 15 amino acids.

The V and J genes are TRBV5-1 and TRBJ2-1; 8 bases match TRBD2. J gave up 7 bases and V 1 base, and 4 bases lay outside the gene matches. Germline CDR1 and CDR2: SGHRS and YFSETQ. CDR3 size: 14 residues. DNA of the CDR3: TGCGCCAGCAGCTTGAGCGGGAGTAGGAATGAGCAGTTCTTC. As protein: CASSLSGSRNEQFF.

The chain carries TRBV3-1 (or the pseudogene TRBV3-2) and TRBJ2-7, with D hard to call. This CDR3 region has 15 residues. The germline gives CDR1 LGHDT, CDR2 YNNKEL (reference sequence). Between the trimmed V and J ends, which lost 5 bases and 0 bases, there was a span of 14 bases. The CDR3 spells CASSAPGGSSYEQYF. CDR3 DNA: TGTGCCAGCAGCGCACCGGGCGGAAGCTCCTACGAGCAGTACTTC.

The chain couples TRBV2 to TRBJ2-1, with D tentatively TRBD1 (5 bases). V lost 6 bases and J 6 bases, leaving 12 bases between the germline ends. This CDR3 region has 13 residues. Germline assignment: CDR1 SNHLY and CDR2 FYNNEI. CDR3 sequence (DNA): TGTGCCAGCAGCGACGACAGAGCCAATGAGCAGTTCTTC. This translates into CASSDDRANEQFF. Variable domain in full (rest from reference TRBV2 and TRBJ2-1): EPEVTQTPSHQVTQMGQEVILRCVPISNHLYFYWYRQILGQKVEFLVSFYNNEISEKSEIFDDQFSVERPDGSNFTLKIRSTKLEDSAMYFCASSDDRANEQFFGPGTRLTVL.

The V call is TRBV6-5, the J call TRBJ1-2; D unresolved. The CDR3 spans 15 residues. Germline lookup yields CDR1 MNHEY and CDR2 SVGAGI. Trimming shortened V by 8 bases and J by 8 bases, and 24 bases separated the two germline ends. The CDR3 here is CASSDLTKGLKGYTF. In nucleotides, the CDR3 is TGTGCCAGCTCAGACCTGACAAAAGGGTTAAAGGGCTACACCTTC.

The CDR3 DNA reads TGTGCCACCAGCAGAGACAATCAGCCCCAGCATTTT. It is translated as CATSRDNQPQHF. The chain carries TRBV15 and TRBJ1-5, with D unclear. The CDR3 extends over 12 amino acids. The germline V gene encodes CDR1 LNHNV and CDR2 YYDKDF (reference sequence). The ends were cut back, 0 bases at V and 3 bases at J, with 0 bases in the middle.

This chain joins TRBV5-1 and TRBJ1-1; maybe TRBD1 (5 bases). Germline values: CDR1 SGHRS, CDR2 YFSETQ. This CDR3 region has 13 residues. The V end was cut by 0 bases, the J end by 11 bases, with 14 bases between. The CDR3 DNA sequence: TGCGCCAGCAGCTTGGTTCCGCTGGGGGGGGCTTTCTTT. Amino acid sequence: CASSLVPLGGAFF. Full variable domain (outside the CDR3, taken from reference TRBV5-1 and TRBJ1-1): KAGVTQTPRYLIKTRGQQVTLSCSPISGHRSVSWYQQTPGQGLQFLFEYFSETQRNKGNFPGRFSGRQFSNSRSEMNVSTLELGDSALYLCASSLVPLGGAFFGQGTRLTVV.

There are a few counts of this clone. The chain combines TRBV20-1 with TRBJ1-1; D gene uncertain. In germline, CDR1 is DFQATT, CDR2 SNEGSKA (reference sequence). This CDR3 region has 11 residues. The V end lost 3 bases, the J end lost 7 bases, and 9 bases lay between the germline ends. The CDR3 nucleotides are TGCAGTGCTAGTCAGCTAAGTGAAGCTTTCTTT. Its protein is CSASQLSEAFF.

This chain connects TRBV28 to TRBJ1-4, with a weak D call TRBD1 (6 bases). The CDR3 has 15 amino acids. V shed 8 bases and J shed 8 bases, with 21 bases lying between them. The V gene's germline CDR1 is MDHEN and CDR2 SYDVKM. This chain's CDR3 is CASRNGGAGQEKLFF. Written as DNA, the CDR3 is TGTGCCAGCCGCAATGGGGGGGCCGGACAGGAAAAACTGTTTTTT.

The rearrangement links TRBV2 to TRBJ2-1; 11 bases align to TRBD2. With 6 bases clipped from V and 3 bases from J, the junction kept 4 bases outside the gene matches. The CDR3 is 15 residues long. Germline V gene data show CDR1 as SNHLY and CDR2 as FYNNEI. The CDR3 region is CASRDTSGGYNEQFF. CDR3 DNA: TGTGCCAGCAGGGATACTAGCGGGGGCTACAATGAGCAGTTCTTC.

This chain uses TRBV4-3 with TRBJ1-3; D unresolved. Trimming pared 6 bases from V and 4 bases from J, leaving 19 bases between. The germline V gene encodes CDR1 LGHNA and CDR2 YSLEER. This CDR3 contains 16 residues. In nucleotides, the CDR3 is TGCGCCAGCAGTCAAATGACCGCTCAGTTCGGAAACACCATATATTTT. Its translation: CASSQMTAQFGNTIYF.

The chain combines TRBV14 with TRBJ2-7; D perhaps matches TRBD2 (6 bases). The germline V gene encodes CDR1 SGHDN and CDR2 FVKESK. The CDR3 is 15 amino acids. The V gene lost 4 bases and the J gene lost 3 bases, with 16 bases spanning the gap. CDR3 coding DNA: TGTGCCAGCAGCCCGGTGGGGGTGGACTACTACGAGCAGTACTTC. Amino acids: CASSPVGVDYYEQYF.

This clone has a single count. CDR3 DNA: TGTGCCAGCAGCCAAGCGAGACAGGGACAGGGGAAAGAGACCCAGTACTTC. Encoded protein: CASSQARQGQGKETQYF. The chain joins TRBV3-1 (or the pseudogene TRBV3-2) to TRBJ2-5; TRBD1 agrees at 10 bases. Germline values: CDR1 LGHDT, CDR2 YNNKEL (reference sequence). The CDR3 contains 17 residues. With V trimmed by 1 base and J by 3 bases, 8 bases remained unmatched.

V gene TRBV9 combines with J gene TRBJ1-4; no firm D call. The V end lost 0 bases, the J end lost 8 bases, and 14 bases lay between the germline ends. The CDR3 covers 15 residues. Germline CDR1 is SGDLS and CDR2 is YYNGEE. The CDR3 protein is CASSVGRVGGEKLFF. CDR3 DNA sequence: TGTGCCAGCAGCGTAGGGAGGGTTGGAGGGGAAAAACTGTTTTTT.

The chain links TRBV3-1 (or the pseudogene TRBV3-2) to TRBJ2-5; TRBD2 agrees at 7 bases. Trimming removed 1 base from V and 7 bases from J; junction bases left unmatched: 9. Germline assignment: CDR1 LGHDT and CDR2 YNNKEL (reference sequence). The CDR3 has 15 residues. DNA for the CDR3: TGTGCCAGCAGCCAAGGTGGCCAGCGGGGTGGGACCCAGTACTTC. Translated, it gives CASSQGGQRGGTQYF.

CDR3 residues: CAWSVRGGEQYF. CDR3 bases: TGTGCCTGGAGTGTAAGGGGAGGCGAGCAGTACTTC. This chain uses TRBV30 with TRBJ2-7; perhaps TRBD2 as D (6 bases). The CDR3 contains 12 residues. V was trimmed by 0 bases and J by 6 bases, leaving 9 bases between them. The germline gives CDR1 GTSNPN, CDR2 SVGIG (reference sequence).

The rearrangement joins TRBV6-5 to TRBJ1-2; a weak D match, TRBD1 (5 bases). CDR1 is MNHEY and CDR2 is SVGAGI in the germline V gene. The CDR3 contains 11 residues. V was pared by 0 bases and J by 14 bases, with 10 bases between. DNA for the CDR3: TGTGCCAGCAGTTACTCGGGGGTCCTTACCTTC. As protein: CASSYSGVLTF.

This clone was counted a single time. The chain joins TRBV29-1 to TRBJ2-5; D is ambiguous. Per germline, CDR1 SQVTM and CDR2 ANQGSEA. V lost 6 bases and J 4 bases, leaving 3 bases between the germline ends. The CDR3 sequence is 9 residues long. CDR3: CSVGETQYF. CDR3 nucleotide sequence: TGCAGCGTCGGAGAGACCCAGTACTTC. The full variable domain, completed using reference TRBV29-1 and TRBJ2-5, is SAVISQKPSRDICQRGTSLTIQCQVDSQVTMMFWYRQQPGQSLTLIATANQGSEATYESGFVIDKFPISRPNLTFSTLTVSNMSPEDSSIYLCSVGETQYFGPGTRLLVL.

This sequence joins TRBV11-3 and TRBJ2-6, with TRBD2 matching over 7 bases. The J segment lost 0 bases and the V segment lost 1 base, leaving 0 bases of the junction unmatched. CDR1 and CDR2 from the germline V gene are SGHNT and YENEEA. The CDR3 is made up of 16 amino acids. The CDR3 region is CASSLGTSSGANVLTF. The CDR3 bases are TGTGCCAGCAGCTTAGGGACTAGCTCTGGGGCCAACGTCCTGACTTTC. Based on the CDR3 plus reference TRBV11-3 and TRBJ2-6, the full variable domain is EAGVVQSPRYKIIEKKQPVAFWCNPISGHNTLYWYLQNLGQGPELLIRYENEEAVDDSQLPKDRFSAERLKGVDSTLKIQPAELGDSAVYLCASSLGTSSGANVLTFGAGSRLTVL.

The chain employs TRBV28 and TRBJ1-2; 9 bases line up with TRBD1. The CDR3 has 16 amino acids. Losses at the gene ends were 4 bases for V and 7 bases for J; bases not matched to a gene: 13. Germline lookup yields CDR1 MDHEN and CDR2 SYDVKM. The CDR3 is CASSSPLRTGEGGYTF. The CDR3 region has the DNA TGTGCCAGCAGTTCCCCACTCAGGACAGGGGAGGGTGGCTACACCTTC.

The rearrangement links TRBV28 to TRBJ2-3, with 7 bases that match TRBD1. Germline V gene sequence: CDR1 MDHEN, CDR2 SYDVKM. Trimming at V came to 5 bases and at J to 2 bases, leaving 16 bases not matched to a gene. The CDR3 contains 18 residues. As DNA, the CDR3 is TGTGCCAGCAGTCTGAACCGGTGGGGACAGCTACCCACAGATACGCAGTATTTT. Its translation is CASSLNRWGQLPTDTQYF.

The CDR3 region is CASSHGYRVGNNQPQHF. The DNA of the CDR3 is TGTGCCAGCAGCCACGGTTACAGGGTAGGGAACAATCAGCCCCAGCATTTT. V usage is TRBV3-1 (or the pseudogene TRBV3-2) and J usage is TRBJ1-5; possible D gene TRBD1, 6 bases. V lost 3 bases, J lost 3 bases, and 18 bases lay in between. Per germline, CDR1 LGHDT and CDR2 YNNKEL (reference sequence). This CDR3 contains 17 residues.

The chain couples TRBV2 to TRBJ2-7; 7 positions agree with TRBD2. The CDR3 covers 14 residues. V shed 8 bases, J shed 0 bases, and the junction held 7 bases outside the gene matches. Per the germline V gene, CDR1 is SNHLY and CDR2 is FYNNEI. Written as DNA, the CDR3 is TGTGCCAGCGCCCTGGGGGGGAGCTCCTACGAGCAGTACTTC. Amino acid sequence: CASALGGSSYEQYF.

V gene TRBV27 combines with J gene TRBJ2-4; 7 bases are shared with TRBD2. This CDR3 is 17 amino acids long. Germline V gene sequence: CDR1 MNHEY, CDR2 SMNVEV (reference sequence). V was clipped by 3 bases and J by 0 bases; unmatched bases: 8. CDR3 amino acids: CASSFSSSGLAKNIQYF. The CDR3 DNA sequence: TGTGCCAGCAGTTTTTCCTCTAGCGGACTAGCCAAAAACATTCAGTACTTC.

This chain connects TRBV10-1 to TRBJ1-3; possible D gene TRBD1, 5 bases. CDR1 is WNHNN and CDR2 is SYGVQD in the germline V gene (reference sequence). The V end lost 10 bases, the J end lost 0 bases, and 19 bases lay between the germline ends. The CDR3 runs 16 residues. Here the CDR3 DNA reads TGCGCCATCTCCCCGGGGCAGGGAGGCTCTGGAAACACCATATATTTT. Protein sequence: CAISPGQGGSGNTIYF.